This T cell receptor beta chain was sequenced during a study of early T cells in non-severe SARS-CoV-2 infection. CDR3 size: 18 residues. Germline lookup yields CDR1 SQVTM and CDR2 ANQGSEA. After removal of 2 bases from V and 1 base from J, the junction contained 14 bases not matched to a gene. In TCRdb, the 5' RACE reads were re-called with MiXCR into one record per CDR3 protein. This sample yields about 50,000 distinct CDR3 sequences, of which over 5% are seen a single time; approximately 6.9% belongs to the top ten. The starting material was whole blood, obtained at baseline. The chain joins TRBV29-1 to TRBJ2-1; 7 bases line up with TRBD2. This TCR came from an adult who was a healthcare worker with PCR-confirmed SARS-CoV-2 infection or an uninfected control (not recorded which). The CDR3 DNA sequence: TGCAGCGTTGAAAGACCGGATGGGCGGGGGAGGTCCTACAATGAGCAGTTCTTC. It yields the protein CSVERPDGRGRSYNEQFF.